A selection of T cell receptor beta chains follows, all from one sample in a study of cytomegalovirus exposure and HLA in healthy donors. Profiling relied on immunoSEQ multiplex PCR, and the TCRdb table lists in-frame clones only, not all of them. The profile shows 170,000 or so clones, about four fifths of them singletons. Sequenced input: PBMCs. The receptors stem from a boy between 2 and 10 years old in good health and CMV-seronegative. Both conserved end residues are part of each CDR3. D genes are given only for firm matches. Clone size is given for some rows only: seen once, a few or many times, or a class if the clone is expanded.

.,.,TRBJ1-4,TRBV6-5,CASRPAGNEKLFF,TGTGCCAGCCGACCGGCGGGGAATGAAAAACTGTTTTTT
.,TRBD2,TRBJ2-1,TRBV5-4,CASSLTSGSSGEQFF,TGTGCCAGCAGCTTGACTAGCGGGAGTTCAGGTGAGCAGTTCTTC
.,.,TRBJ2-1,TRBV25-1,CASSELGGRNYNEQFF,TGTGCCAGCAGTGAATTGGGGGGACGGAACTACAATGAGCAGTTCTTC
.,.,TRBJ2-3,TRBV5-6,CASSPWGDSTDTQYF,TGTGCCAGCAGCCCCTGGGGGGATAGCACAGATACGCAGTATTTT
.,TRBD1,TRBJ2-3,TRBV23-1,CASSSVGQGIDTQYF,TGCGCCAGCAGTTCCGTAGGACAGGGGATAGATACGCAGTATTTT
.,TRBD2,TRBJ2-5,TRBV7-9,CASSPGTTAETQYF,TGTGCCAGCAGCCCAGGGACTACGGCGGAGACCCAGTACTTC
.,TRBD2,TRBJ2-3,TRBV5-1,CASSIPTGLAGGDTQYF,TGCGCCAGCAGCATACCTACCGGTTTAGCGGGGGGGGATACGCAGTATTTT
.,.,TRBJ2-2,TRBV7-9,CASNPGPGELFF,TGTGCCAGCAACCCAGGGCCCGGGGAGCTGTTTTTT
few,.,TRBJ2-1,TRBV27,CASSFARDYNEQFF,TGTGCCAGCAGTTTCGCCCGGGACTACAATGAGCAGTTCTTC
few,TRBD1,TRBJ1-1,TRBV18,CASSPPQGTEAFF,TGTGCCAGCTCACCACCACAGGGGACTGAAGCTTTCTTT
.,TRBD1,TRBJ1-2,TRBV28,CASILRRGLYYGYTF,TGTGCCAGCATTCTAAGGAGGGGGCTCTACTATGGCTACACCTTC
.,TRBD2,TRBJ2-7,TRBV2,CASSEGLAGYFSYEQYF,TGTGCCAGCAGTGAAGGACTAGCGGGCTACTTCTCCTACGAGCAGTACTTC
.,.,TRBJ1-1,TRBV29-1,CSVEGGGGGSTEAFF,TGCAGCGTTGAAGGGGGGGGCGGGGGGAGTACTGAAGCTTTCTTT
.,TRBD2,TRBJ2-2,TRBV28,CASSRGLADTGELFF,TGTGCCAGCAGCCGGGGACTAGCGGACACCGGGGAGCTGTTTTTT
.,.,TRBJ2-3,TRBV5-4,CASGPPDTQYF,TGTGCCAGCGGGCCTCCAGATACGCAGTATTTT
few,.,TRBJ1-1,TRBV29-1,CSVDTEVGTEAFF,TGCAGCGTTGACACTGAGGTGGGCACTGAAGCTTTCTTT
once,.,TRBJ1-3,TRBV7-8,CASSLVSPVSGNTIYF,TGTGCCAGCAGCTTAGTTTCGCCGGTCTCTGGAAACACCATATATTTT
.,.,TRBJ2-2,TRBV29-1,CSAGWSFGELFF,TGCAGCGCCGGGTGGAGTTTTGGGGAGCTGTTTTTT
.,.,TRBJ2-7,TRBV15,CATSGGYYEQYF,TGTGCCACCAGCGGGGGCTACTACGAGCAGTACTTC
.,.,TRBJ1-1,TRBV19,CASSIRAREGTEAFF,TGTGCCAGTAGTATTAGGGCCAGGGAGGGCACTGAAGCTTTCTTT
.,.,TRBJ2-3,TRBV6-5,CASSYSGGASRDTQYF,TGTGCCAGCAGTTACTCGGGGGGGGCGAGTCGGGATACGCAGTATTTT
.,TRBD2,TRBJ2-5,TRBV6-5,CASSYPGTSEETQYF,TGTGCCAGCAGTTACCCGGGGACTAGCGAGGAGACCCAGTACTTC
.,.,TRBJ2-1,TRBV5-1,CASSLGQSRDEQFF,TGCGCCAGCAGCCTAGGACAGAGTCGGGATGAGCAGTTCTTC
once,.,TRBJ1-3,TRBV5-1,CASSLDWGRGNTIYF,TGCGCCAGCAGCTTGGATTGGGGGCGAGGAAACACCATATATTTT